This entry concerns a single T cell receptor (beta chain). Its specificity is not known. This record comes from a study of response to subunit inactivated influenza vaccine. Whole-study findings and limits: Each seasonal influenza vaccination, the authors suggested, recruits few new T cells.

One entry per CDR3 protein results from TCRdb running MiXCR on the RT-PCR reads. The table includes 550,000 to 800,000 distinct CDR3 sequences, around 14% detected once. Germline V gene lookup returns CDR1 MNHEY and CDR2 SMNVEV (reference sequence). This CDR3 region has 14 residues. The ends lost 3 bases at V and 4 bases at J; junction bases unmatched: 5. This clonotype originated in a man between 50 and 59 years old who received an inactivated influenza vaccine. The chain joins TRBV27 to TRBJ2-5; 7 positions match TRBD1. The source material was PBMCs from blood, sampled roughly 2 weeks before vaccination. The CDR3 loop is CASSLIEGAETQYF. CDR3 sequence (DNA): TGTGCCAGCAGTTTGATAGAGGGGGCAGAGACCCAGTACTTC.